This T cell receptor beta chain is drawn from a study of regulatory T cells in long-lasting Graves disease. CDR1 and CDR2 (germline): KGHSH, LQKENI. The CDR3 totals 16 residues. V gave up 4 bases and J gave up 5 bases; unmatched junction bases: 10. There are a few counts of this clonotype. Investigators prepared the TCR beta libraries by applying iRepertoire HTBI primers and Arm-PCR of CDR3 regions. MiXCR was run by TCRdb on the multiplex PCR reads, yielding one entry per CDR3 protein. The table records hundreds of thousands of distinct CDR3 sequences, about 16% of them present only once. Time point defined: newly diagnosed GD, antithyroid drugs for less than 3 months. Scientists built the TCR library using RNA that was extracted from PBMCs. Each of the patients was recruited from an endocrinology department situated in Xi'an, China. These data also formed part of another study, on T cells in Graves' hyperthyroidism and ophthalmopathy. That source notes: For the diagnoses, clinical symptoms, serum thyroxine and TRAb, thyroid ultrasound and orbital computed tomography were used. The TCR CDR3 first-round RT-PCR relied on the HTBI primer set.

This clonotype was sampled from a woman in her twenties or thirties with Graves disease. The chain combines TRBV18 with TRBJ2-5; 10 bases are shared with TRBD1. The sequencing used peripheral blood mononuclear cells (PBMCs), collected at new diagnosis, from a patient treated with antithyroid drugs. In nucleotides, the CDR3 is TGTGCCAGCTCACAAACCGGGACAGGGGTTTTGGAGACCCAGTACTTC. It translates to CASSQTGTGVLETQYF.